This T cell receptor (beta chain) stems from a study of vaccination and CD4 T cells after COVID-19. To note about this clonotype: Its antigen remains unidentified.

Per germline, CDR1 SGHRS and CDR2 YFSETQ. The CDR3 spans 13 residues. J was trimmed by 1 base and V by 7 bases; bases with no gene match: 2. Sequenced with the Oncomine TCR Beta short-read assay was DNA taken from cultured CD4+ T cells. MiXCR, run by TCRdb on the PCR reads, gives a single entry per CDR3 protein. The table records 9,000 to 15,000 distinct CDR3 sequences, 40% to 55% of them present only once. Treatment meaning: roughly ten-day PBMC culture with coronavirus spike peptide pools or control peptides (ViraFEST assay). Input material: CD4+ T cells from blood, cultured in vitro. The J gene is TRBJ2-1, the V gene TRBV5-1; 7 bases are a match to TRBD1. This TCR derives from a human donor who had recovered from COVID-19. CDR3 DNA sequence: TGCGCCAGCTCGGGACAGTCCTACAATGAGCAGTTCTTC. It encodes CASSGQSYNEQFF. Drawing the rest from reference TRBV5-1 and TRBJ2-1, the complete variable domain is KAGVTQTPRYLIKTRGQQVTLSCSPISGHRSVSWYQQTPGQGLQFLFEYFSETQRNKGNFPGRFSGRQFSNSRSEMNVSTLELGDSALYLCASSGQSYNEQFFGPGTRLTVL.